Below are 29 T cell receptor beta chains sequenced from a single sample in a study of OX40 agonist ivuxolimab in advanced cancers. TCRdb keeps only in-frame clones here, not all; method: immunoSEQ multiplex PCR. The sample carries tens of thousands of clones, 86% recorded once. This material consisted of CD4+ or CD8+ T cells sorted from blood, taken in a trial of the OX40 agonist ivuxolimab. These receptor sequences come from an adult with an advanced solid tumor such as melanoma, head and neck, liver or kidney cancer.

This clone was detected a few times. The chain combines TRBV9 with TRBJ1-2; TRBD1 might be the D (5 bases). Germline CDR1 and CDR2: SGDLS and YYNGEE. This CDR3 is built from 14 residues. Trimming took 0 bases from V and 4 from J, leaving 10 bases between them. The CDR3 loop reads CASSVATTAYGYTF. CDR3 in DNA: TGTGCCAGCAGCGTAGCTACGACAGCCTATGGCTACACCTTC.

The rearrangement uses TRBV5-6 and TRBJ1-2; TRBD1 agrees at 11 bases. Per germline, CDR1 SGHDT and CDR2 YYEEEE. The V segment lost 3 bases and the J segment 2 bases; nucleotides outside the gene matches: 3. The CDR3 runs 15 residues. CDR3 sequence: CASSWTGGGNYGYTF. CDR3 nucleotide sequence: TGTGCCAGCAGCTGGACAGGGGGCGGAAACTATGGCTACACCTTC.

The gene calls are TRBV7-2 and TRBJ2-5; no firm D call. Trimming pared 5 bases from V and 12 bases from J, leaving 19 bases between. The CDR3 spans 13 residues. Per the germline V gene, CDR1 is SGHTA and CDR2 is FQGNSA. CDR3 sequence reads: CASSVNLGAPEYF. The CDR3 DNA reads TGTGCCAGCAGCGTCAACCTAGGAGCTCCCGAGTACTTC.

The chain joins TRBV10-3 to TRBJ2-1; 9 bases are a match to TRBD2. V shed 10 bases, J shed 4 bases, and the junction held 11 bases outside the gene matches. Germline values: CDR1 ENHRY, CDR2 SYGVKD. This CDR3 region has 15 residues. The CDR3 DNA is TGTGCCACAGCCCCTGGGCGGGAGGGATACAATGAGCAGTTCTTC. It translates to CATAPGREGYNEQFF.

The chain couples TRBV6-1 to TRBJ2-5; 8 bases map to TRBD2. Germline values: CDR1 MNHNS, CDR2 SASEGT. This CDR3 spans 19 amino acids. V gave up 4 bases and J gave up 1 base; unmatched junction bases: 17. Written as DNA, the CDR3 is TGTGCCAGCAGTGTACAAGGATTCGGACTAGCAGATCTCCAAGAGACCCAGTACTTC. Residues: CASSVQGFGLADLQETQYF.

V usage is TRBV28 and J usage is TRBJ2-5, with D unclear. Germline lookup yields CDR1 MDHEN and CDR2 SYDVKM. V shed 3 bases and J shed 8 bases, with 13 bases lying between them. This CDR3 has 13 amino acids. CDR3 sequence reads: CASSFSDPATQYF. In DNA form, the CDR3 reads TGTGCCAGCAGTTTCTCGGACCCTGCAACCCAGTACTTC.

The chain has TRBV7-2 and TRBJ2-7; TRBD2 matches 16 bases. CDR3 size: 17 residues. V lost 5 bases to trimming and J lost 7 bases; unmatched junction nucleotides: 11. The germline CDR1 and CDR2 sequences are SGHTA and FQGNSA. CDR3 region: CASSPQGLAGGPGEQYF. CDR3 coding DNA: TGTGCCAGCAGCCCCCAGGGACTAGCGGGAGGGCCGGGGGAGCAGTACTTC.

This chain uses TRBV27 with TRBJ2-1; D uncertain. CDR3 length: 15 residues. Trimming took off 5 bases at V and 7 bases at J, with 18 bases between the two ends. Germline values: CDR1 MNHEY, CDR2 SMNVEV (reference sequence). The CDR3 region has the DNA TGTGCCAGCAGTCGCAGCTTACGGTCCCCTAATGAGCAGTTCTTC. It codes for CASSRSLRSPNEQFF.

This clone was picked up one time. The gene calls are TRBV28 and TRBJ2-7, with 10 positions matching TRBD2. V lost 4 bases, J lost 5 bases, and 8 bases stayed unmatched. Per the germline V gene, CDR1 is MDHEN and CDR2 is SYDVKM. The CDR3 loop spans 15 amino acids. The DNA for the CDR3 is TGTGCCAGCAGTTCTATAGCGGGAGGTCTCCACGAGCAGTACTTC. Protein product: CASSSIAGGLHEQYF.

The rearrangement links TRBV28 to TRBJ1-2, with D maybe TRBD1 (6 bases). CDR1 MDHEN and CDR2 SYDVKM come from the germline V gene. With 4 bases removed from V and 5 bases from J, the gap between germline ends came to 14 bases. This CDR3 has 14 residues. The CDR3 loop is CASSSGQTLYGYTF. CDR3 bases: TGTGCCAGCAGTTCCGGACAGACTTTATATGGCTACACCTTC.

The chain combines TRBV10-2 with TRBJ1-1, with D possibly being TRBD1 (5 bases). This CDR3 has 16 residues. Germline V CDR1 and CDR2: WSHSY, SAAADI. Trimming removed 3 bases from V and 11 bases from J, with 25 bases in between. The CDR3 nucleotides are TGCGCCAGCAGTGAAAGGCTGGGACTGTCTGGCGTCAGGGCTTTCTTT. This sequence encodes CASSERLGLSGVRAFF.

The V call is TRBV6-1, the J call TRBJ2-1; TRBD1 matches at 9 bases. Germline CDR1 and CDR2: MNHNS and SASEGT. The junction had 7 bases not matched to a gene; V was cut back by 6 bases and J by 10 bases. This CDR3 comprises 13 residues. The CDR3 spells CASSRQGDGEQFF. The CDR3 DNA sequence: TGTGCCAGCAGCCGACAGGGGGACGGGGAGCAGTTCTTC.

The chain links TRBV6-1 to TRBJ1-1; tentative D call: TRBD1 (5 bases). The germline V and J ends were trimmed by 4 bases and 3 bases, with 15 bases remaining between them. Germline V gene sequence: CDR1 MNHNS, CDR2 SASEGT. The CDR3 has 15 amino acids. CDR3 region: CASSVRGRADTEAFF. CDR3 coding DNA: TGTGCCAGCAGTGTAAGGGGCAGGGCGGACACTGAAGCTTTCTTT.

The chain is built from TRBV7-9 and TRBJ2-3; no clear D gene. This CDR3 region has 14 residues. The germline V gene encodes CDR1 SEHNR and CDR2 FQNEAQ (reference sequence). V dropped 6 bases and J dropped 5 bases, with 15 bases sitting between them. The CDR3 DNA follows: TGTGCCAGCAGTTACAGATCCGGCGAAGATACGCAGTATTTT. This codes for CASSYRSGEDTQYF.

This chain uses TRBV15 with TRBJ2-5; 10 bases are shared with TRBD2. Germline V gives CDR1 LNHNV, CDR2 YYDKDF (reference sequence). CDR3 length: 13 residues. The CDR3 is CGDLSGRSWTQYF. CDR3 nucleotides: TGTGGGGACCTTAGCGGGAGGTCTTGGACCCAGTACTTC.

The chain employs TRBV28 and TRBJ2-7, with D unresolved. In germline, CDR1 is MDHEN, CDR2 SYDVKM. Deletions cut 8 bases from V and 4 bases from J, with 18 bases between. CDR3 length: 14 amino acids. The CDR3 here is CASRDWSQAYEQYF. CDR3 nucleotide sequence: TGTGCCAGCCGAGATTGGTCGCAGGCGTACGAGCAGTACTTC.

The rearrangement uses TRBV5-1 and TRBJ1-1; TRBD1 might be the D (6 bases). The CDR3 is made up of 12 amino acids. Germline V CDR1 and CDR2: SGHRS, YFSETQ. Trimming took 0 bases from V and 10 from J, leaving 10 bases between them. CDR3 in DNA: TGCGCCAGCAGCTTGGAAACAGGGTCAGCTTTCTTT. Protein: CASSLETGSAFF. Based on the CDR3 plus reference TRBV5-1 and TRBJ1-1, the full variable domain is KAGVTQTPRYLIKTRGQQVTLSCSPISGHRSVSWYQQTPGQGLQFLFEYFSETQRNKGNFPGRFSGRQFSNSRSEMNVSTLELGDSALYLCASSLETGSAFFGQGTRLTVV.

As DNA, the CDR3 is TGTGCCAGCAGCTTGCAGGGAATCGAGCAGTACTTC. Residues: CASSLQGIEQYF. The J gene is TRBJ2-7, the V gene TRBV7-6, with D possibly matching TRBD1 (5 bases). V was clipped by 3 bases and J by 6 bases, with 9 bases between them. This CDR3 contains 12 residues. Germline assignment: CDR1 SGHVS and CDR2 FNYEAQ.

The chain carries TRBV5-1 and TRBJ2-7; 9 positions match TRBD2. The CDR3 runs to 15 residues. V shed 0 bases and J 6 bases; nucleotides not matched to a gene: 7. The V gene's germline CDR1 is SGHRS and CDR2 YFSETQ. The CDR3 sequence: CASSLAAGGNREQYF. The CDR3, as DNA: TGCGCCAGCAGCTTGGCTGCGGGAGGGAACCGCGAGCAGTACTTC.

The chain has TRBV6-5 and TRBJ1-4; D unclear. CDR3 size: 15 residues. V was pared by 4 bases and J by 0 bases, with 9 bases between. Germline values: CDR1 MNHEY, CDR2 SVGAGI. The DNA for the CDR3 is TGTGCCAGCAGTTTGTCAGGAGCAACTAATGAAAAACTGTTTTTT. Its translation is CASSLSGATNEKLFF.

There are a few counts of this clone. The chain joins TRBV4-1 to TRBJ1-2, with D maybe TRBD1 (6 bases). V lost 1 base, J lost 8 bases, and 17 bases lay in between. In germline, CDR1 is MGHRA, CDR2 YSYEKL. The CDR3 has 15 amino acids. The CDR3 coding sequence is TGCGCCAGCAGCCAAGCACCCGACAGGTGGCTGGGCTACACCTTC. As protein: CASSQAPDRWLGYTF.

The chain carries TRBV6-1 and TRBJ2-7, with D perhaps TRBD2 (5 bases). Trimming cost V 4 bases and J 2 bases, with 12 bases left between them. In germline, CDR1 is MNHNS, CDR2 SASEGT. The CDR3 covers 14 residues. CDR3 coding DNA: TGTGCCAGCAGTGGGAGGTGGCAGACCTACGAGCAGTACTTC. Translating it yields CASSGRWQTYEQYF.

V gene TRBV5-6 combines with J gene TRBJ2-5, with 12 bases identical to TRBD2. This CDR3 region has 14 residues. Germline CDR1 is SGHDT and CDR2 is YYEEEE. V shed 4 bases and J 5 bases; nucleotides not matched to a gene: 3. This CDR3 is CASSTGTSGETQYF. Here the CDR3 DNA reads TGTGCCAGCAGCACCGGGACTAGCGGGGAGACCCAGTACTTC.

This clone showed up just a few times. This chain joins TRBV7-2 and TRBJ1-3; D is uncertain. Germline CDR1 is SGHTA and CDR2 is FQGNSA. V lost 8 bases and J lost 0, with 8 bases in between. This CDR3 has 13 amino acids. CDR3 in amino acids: CASALFSGNTIYF. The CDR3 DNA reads TGTGCCAGCGCATTATTCTCTGGAAACACCATATATTTT.

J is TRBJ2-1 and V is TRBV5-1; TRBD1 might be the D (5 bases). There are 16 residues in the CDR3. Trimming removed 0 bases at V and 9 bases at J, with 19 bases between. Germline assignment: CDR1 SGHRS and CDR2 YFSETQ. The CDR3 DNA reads TGCGCCAGCAGCTTGGAAGGGGCTTCTAAAACGGGTGAGCAGTTCTTC. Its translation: CASSLEGASKTGEQFF.

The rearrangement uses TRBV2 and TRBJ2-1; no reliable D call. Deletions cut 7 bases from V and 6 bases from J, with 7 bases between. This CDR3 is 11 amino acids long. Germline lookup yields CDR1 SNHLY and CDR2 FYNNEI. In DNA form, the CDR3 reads TGTGCCAGCACCACCGGCAATGAGCAGTTCTTC. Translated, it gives CASTTGNEQFF.

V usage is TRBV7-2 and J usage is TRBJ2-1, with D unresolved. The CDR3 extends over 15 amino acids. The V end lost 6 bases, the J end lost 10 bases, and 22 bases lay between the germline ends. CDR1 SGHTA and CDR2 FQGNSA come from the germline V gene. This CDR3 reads CASSGYSGGWKEQFF. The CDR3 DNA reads TGTGCCAGCAGTGGCTACTCAGGCGGTTGGAAGGAGCAGTTCTTC.

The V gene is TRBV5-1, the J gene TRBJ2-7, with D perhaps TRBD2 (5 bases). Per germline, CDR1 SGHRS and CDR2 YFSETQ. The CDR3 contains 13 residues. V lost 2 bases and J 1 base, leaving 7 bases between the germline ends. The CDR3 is CASSFRESYEQYF. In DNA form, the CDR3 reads TGCGCCAGCAGCTTCCGGGAATCCTACGAGCAGTACTTC.

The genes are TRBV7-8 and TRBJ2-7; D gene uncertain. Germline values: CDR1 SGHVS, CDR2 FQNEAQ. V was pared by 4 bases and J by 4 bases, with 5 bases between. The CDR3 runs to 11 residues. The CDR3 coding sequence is TGTGCCAGCAGCTCCGTTTACGAGCAGTACTTC. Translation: CASSSVYEQYF.